These 17 T cell receptor beta chains were all obtained from the same sample, sequenced in a study of blood T cell repertoires in COVID-19. Only in-frame clones appear in the TCRdb table, and some are missing; sequencing was by immunoSEQ multiplex PCR. The data hold around 310,000 clones, with 85% to 90% observed a single time. The sample consisted of peripheral blood. Receptor source: a woman aged 40 to 50 with COVID-19, enrolled during active disease.

The chain links TRBV9 to TRBJ2-7, with 8 positions matching TRBD1. V was pared by 3 bases and J by 5 bases, with 13 bases of the junction left unmatched. The CDR3 consists of 16 residues. The V gene's germline CDR1 is SGDLS and CDR2 YYNGEE. The CDR3 DNA is TGTGCCAGCAGCGGGGCAGGGGGCGAGGAACCCGACGAGCAGTACTTC. Translated, it gives CASSGAGGEEPDEQYF.

This clone came up once. The V gene is TRBV14, the J gene TRBJ2-1; D might be TRBD2 (5 bases). The CDR3 runs to 13 residues. V shed 0 bases and J shed 12 bases, with 12 bases lying between them. The V gene's germline CDR1 is SGHDN and CDR2 FVKESK. CDR3 nucleotides: TGTGCCAGCAGCCAAGATTGGCCCCGGGGGCAGTTCTTC. Amino acids: CASSQDWPRGQFF. Drawing the rest from reference TRBV14 and TRBJ2-1, the complete variable domain is EAGVTQFPSHSVIEKGQTVTLRCDPISGHDNLYWYRRVMGKEIKFLLHFVKESKQDESGMPNNRFLAERTGGTYSTLKVQPAELEDSGVYFCASSQDWPRGQFFGPGTRLTVL.

V usage is TRBV5-4 and J usage is TRBJ2-5; TRBD2 aligns across 12 bases. This CDR3 contains 17 residues. Germline trimming cut 4 bases from V and 4 bases from J; bases unmatched to any gene: 11. CDR1 is SGHNT and CDR2 is YYREEE in the germline V gene (reference sequence). The CDR3 DNA reads TGTGCCAGCAGCGCGCCCCTAGCGGGGGGGCGGGGAGAGACCCAGTACTTC. Its protein is CASSAPLAGGRGETQYF. Variable domain in full (rest from reference TRBV5-4 and TRBJ2-5): ETGVTQSPTHLIKTRGQQVTLRCSSQSGHNTVSWYQQALGQGPQFIFQYYREEENGRGNFPPRFSGLQFPNYSSELNVNALELDDSALYLCASSAPLAGGRGETQYFGPGTRLLVL.

The chain is built from TRBV18 and TRBJ1-2; D is ambiguous. This CDR3 is 14 amino acids long. Germline assignment: CDR1 KGHSH and CDR2 LQKENI. V shed 3 bases and J shed 3 bases, with 11 bases lying between them. CDR3 protein: CASSPSGRDYGYTF. CDR3 nucleotide sequence: TGTGCCAGCTCACCCAGTGGGCGAGACTATGGCTACACCTTC.

The chain couples TRBV12-3 or TRBV12-4 to TRBJ2-2, with no clear D. Deletions cut 5 bases from V and 4 bases from J, with 2 bases between. The CDR3 contains 11 residues. The CDR3 nucleotides are TGTGCCAGCAGTCGCACCGGGGAGCTGTTTTTT. Translated: CASSRTGELFF.

This clone came up once. V and J are TRBV19 and TRBJ1-5; D gene uncertain. From germline, CDR1 is LNHDA and CDR2 SQIVND (reference sequence). With 7 bases removed from V and 4 bases from J, the gap between germline ends came to 14 bases. The CDR3 extends over 14 amino acids. CDR3 nucleotides: TGTGCCAGTACCCGGGGTTCGGGGAATCAGCCCCAGCATTTT. Protein sequence: CASTRGSGNQPQHF.

V gene TRBV11-2 combines with J gene TRBJ1-6; weak D call: TRBD1 (5 bases). V lost 0 bases, J lost 9 bases, and 15 bases lay in between. CDR3 length: 16 amino acids. Germline-derived CDR1 and CDR2 are SGHAT and FQNNGV. CDR3 sequence: CASSLDRGGALSPLHF. The CDR3 region has the DNA TGTGCCAGCAGCTTAGATCGGGGAGGGGCCCTTTCACCCCTCCACTTT.

The chain recombines TRBV4-1 with TRBJ1-2; tentatively, D is TRBD1 (5 bases). Germline V gives CDR1 MGHRA, CDR2 YSYEKL. The CDR3 spans 15 residues. Trimming took off 0 bases at V and 3 bases at J, with 11 bases between the two ends. CDR3 sequence (DNA): TGCGCCAGCAGCCAAGATCCGGGACTCGACTATGGCTACACCTTC. It encodes CASSQDPGLDYGYTF.

The chain carries TRBV5-1 and TRBJ2-7, with 7 bases fitting TRBD1. The germline CDR1 and CDR2 sequences are SGHRS and YFSETQ. CDR3 length equals 16 residues. Trimming removed 3 bases from V and 3 bases from J; junction bases left unmatched: 12. The CDR3 sequence is CASSSRGRGQNYEQYF. The CDR3 coding sequence is TGCGCCAGCAGCTCCAGGGGCAGGGGACAGAACTACGAGCAGTACTTC.

This rearrangement joins TRBV7-9 to TRBJ2-7, with D perhaps TRBD1 (5 bases). There are 14 residues in the CDR3. The V end lost 5 bases, the J end lost 2 bases, and 13 bases lay between the germline ends. Germline CDR1 SEHNR, CDR2 FQNEAQ (reference sequence). The CDR3 nucleotides read TGTGCCAGCAGCGACCGCGACAGACCCTACGAGCAGTACTTC. Its protein is CASSDRDRPYEQYF.

V and J are TRBV5-4 and TRBJ2-7; tentatively, D is TRBD1 (5 bases). V gave up 0 bases and J gave up 3 bases, with 7 bases separating them. Germline-derived CDR1 and CDR2 are SGHNT and YYREEE (reference sequence). This CDR3 has 13 amino acids. The CDR3 nucleotides read TGTGCCAGCAGCTTGGAGGGGATCTACGAGCAGTACTTC. Amino acids: CASSLEGIYEQYF.

The rearrangement uses TRBV7-8 and TRBJ2-1; 10 nucleotides line up with TRBD2. The CDR3 is made up of 16 amino acids. Per the germline V gene, CDR1 is SGHVS and CDR2 is FQNEAQ. Trimming took 7 bases from V and 4 from J; bases not matched to a gene: 10. The CDR3 coding sequence is TGTGCCAGCATCCCGAGACGGACTAGCGGATACAATGAGCAGTTCTTC. This sequence encodes CASIPRRTSGYNEQFF.

The chain couples TRBV30 to TRBJ2-5; D might be TRBD1 (6 bases). This CDR3 comprises 13 residues. V was clipped by 2 bases and J by 2 bases, with 9 bases between them. Germline V gives CDR1 GTSNPN, CDR2 SVGIG (reference sequence). CDR3 nucleotide sequence: TGTGCCTGGAGTCGTAGGGGGCAAGAGACCCAGTACTTC. It is translated as CAWSRRGQETQYF.

The chain joins TRBV28 to TRBJ2-7; D gene uncertain. The CDR3 runs 13 residues. Trimming took 7 bases from V and 1 from J, leaving 11 bases between them. CDR1 is MDHEN, CDR2 SYDVKM, per germline. The CDR3 sequence: CASKTTVSYEQYF. The DNA for the CDR3 is TGTGCCAGCAAGACCACAGTTTCCTACGAGCAGTACTTC.

DNA for the CDR3: TGTGCCAGTAGTATCGGCAGAGGTTCTCAGCCCCAGCATTTT. Amino acid sequence: CASSIGRGSQPQHF. This chain uses TRBV19 with TRBJ1-5; D gene ambiguous. Trimming took 3 bases from V and 6 from J, leaving 12 bases between them. The V gene's germline CDR1 is LNHDA and CDR2 SQIVND (reference sequence). The CDR3 contains 14 residues. Supplemented by reference TRBV19 and TRBJ1-5, the full variable domain reads DGGITQSPKYLFRKEGQNVTLSCEQNLNHDAMYWYRQDPGQGLRLIYYSQIVNDFQKGDIAEGYSVSREKKESFPLTVTSAQKNPTAFYLCASSIGRGSQPQHFGDGTRLSIL.

This rearrangement joins TRBV27 to TRBJ1-4, with TRBD1 identical over 8 bases. The CDR3 covers 16 residues. With V trimmed by 6 bases and J by 8 bases, 14 bases remained unmatched. Germline V gene data show CDR1 as MNHEY and CDR2 as SMNVEV (reference sequence). The CDR3 protein is CASSSLDRGEGEKLFF. CDR3 in DNA: TGTGCCAGCAGCAGCCTAGACAGGGGCGAGGGAGAAAAACTGTTTTTT.

The gene calls are TRBV29-1 and TRBJ1-2, with 8 bases identical to TRBD1. V trimming: 3 bases; J trimming: 4 bases; junction bases outside the gene matches: 1. The germline V gene has CDR1 SQVTM and CDR2 ANQGSEA. The CDR3 is made up of 12 amino acids. CDR3: CSVEDRAYGYTF. In DNA form, the CDR3 reads TGCAGCGTTGAGGACAGGGCCTATGGCTACACCTTC. Full variable domain (missing parts from reference TRBV29-1 and TRBJ1-2): SAVISQKPSRDICQRGTSLTIQCQVDSQVTMMFWYRQQPGQSLTLIATANQGSEATYESGFVIDKFPISRPNLTFSTLTVSNMSPEDSSIYLCSVEDRAYGYTFGSGTRLTVV.